Sequencing of this T cell receptor beta chain was carried out in a study of shared clonotypes between healthy human individuals. Donors comprised only Caucasian adults living in Nashville, Tennessee. CD4+ cell separation produced CD45RA+ naive and CD45RA-negative memory subsets. The CDR3 is 14 residues long. CDR1 is SGHTA, CDR2 FQGNSA, per germline. V dropped 6 bases and J dropped 8 bases, with 14 bases sitting between them. Details on this clone: Its antigen is unknown.

Study observations and caveats: Sequencing depth was predicted to influence how clonotypes are shared among donors.

In the authors' methods: Filtering differed, since immunoSEQ gave only junction sequences and no quality scores. TCRdb keeps only in-frame clones here, not all; method: immunoSEQ multiplex PCR. D and trimming were read from the DNA, whereas the V and J calls and clone size are those reported in that table. This table holds some 2,400,000 clones, more than 90% found once. What was sequenced was naive CD4+ T cells sorted from blood. Described subset: CD45RA+ positively selected. This receptor was identified in a man between 18 and 35 years old in good health. The chain is built from TRBV7-2 and TRBJ1-6; a possible D gene is TRBD1 (5 bases). CDR3 bases: TGTGCCAGCAGTAGCCAGGGAGTAGATTCACCCCTCCACTTT. This gives the protein CASSSQGVDSPLHF.